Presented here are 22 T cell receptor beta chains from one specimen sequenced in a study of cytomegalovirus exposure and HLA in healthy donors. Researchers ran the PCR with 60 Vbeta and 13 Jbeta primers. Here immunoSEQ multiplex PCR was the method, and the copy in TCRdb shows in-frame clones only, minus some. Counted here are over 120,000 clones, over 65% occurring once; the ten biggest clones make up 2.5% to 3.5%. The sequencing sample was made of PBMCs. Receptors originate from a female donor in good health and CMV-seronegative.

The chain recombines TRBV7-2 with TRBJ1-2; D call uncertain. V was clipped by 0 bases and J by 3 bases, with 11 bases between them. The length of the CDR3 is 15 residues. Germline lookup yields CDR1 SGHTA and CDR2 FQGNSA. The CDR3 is CASSLAVTRDYGYTF. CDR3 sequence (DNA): TGTGCCAGCAGCTTAGCTGTAACCCGGGACTATGGCTACACCTTC. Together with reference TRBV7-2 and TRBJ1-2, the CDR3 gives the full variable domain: GAGVSQSPSNKVTEKGKDVELRCDPISGHTALYWYRQSLGQGLEFLIYFQGNSAPDKSGLPSDRFSAERTGGSVSTLTIQRTQQEDSAVYLCASSLAVTRDYGYTFGSGTRLTVV.

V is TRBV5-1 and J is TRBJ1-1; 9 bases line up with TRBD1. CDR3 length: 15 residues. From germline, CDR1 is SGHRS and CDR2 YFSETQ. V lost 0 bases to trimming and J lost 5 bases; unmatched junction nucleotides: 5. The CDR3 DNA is TGCGCCAGCAGCTTGGCGGGACAGGGAAGTACTGAAGCTTTCTTT. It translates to CASSLAGQGSTEAFF.

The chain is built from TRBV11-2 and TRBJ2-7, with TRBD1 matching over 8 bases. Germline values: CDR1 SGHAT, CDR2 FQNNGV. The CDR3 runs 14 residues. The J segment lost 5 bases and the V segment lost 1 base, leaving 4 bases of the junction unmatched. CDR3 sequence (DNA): TGTGCCAGCAGCTTAGTCAGGGGGCTGAACGAGCAGTACTTC. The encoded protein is CASSLVRGLNEQYF. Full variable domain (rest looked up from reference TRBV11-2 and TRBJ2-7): EAGVAQSPRYKIIEKRQSVAFWCNPISGHATLYWYQQILGQGPKLLIQFQNNGVVDDSQLPKDRFSAERLKGVDSTLKIQPAKLEDSAVYLCASSLVRGLNEQYFGPGTRLTVT.

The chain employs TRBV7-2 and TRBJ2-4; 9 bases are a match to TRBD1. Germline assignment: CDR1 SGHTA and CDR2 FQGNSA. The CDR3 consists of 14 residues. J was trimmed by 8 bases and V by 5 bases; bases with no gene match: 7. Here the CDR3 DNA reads TGTGCCAGCAGCCGGGACAGGGTGGGGGACATTCAGTACTTC. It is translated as CASSRDRVGDIQYF.

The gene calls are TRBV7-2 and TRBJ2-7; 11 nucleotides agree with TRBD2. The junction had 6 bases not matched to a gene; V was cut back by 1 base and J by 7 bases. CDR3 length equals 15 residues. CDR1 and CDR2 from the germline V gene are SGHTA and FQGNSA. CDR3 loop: CASSLDVAGGPEQYF. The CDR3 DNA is TGTGCCAGCAGCTTAGATGTAGCGGGGGGGCCTGAGCAGTACTTC.

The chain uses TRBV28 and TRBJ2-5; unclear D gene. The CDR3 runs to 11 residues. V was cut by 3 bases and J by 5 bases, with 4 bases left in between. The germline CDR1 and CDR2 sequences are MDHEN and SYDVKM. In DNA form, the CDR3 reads TGTGCCAGCAGTTTTCTCGAGACCCAGTACTTC. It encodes CASSFLETQYF.

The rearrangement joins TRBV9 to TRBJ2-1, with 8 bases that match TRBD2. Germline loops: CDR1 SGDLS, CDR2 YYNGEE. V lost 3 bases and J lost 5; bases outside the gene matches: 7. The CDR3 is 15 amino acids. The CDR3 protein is CASSGLAGSHNEQFF. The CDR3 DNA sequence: TGTGCCAGCAGCGGGTTAGCGGGATCCCACAATGAGCAGTTCTTC.

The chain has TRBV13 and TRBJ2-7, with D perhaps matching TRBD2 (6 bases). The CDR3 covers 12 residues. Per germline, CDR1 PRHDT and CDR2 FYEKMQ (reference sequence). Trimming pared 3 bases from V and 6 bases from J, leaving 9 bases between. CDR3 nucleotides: TGTGCCAGCAGCTTCGCGGGGCGCGAGCAGTACTTC. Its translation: CASSFAGREQYF.

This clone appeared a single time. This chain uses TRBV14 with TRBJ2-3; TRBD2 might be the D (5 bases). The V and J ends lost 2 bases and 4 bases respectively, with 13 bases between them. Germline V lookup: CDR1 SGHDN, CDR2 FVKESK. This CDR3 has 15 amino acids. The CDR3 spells CASSQRAAGADTQYF. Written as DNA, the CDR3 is TGTGCCAGCAGCCAAAGGGCGGCCGGGGCAGATACGCAGTATTTT.

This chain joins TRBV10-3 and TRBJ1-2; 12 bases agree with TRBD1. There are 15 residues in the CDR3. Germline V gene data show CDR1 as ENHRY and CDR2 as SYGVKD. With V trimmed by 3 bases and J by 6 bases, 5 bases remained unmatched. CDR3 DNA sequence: TGTGCCATCAGTGACCCCGGGACAGGGGGCGATGGCTACACCTTC. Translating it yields CAISDPGTGGDGYTF.

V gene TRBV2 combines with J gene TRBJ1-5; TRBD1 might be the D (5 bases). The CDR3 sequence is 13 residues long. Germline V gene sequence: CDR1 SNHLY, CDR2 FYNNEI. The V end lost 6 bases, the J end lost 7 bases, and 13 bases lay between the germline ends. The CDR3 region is CASRLDSVQPQHF. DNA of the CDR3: TGTGCCAGCAGACTCGACAGCGTCCAGCCCCAGCATTTT.

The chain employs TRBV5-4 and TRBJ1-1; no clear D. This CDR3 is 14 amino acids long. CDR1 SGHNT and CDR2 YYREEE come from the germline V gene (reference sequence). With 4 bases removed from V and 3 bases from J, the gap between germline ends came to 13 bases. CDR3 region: CASSHFRLDTEAFF. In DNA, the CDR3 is TGTGCCAGCAGCCATTTCAGGCTGGACACTGAAGCTTTCTTT.

CDR3 coding DNA: TGTGCCAGCAGCTCCTACACTCGACAGGGTCATGGCTACACCTTC. Its protein is CASSSYTRQGHGYTF. V is TRBV7-9 and J is TRBJ1-2; 7 bases are shared with TRBD1. The CDR3 has 15 amino acids. Germline trimming cut 4 bases from V and 6 bases from J; bases unmatched to any gene: 11. The germline V gene has CDR1 SEHNR and CDR2 FQNEAQ (reference sequence).

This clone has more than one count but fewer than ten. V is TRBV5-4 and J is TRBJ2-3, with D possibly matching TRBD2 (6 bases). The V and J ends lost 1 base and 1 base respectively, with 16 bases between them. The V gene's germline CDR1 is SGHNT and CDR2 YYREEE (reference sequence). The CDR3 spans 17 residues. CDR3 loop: CASSLSGRSSGTDTQYF. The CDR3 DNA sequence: TGTGCCAGCAGCTTGTCTGGGAGGTCATCCGGCACAGATACGCAGTATTTT.

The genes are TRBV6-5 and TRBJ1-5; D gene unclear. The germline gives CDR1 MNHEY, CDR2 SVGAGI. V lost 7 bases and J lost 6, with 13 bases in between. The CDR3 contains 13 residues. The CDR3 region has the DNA TGTGCCAGCACCCCCTGGCGGGGTCAGCCCCAGCATTTT. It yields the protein CASTPWRGQPQHF.

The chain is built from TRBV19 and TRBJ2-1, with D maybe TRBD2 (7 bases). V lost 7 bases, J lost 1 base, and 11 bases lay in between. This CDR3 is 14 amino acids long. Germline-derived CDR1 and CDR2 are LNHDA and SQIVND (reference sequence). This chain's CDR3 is CASNRGASYNEQFF. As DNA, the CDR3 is TGTGCCAGTAATCGGGGGGCTTCCTACAATGAGCAGTTCTTC.

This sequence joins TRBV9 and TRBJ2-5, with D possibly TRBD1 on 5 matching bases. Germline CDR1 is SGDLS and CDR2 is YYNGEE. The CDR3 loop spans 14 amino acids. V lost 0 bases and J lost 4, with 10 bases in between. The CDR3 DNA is TGTGCCAGCAGCGTAGAGGTCAGGGCAGAGACCCAGTACTTC. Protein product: CASSVEVRAETQYF.

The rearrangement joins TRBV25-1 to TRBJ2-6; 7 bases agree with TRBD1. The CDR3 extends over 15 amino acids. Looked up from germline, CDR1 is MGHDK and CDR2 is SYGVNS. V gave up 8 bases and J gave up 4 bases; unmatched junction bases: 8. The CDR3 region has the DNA TGTGCCAGCGCACGAACAGGGGCCGGGGCCAACGTCCTGACTTTC. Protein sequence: CASARTGAGANVLTF.

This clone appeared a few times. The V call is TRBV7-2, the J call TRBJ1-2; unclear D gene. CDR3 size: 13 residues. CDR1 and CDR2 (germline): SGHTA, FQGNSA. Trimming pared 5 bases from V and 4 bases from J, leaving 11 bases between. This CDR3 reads CASSPEAAYGYTF. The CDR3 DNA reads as TGTGCCAGCAGCCCCGAGGCAGCCTATGGCTACACCTTC.

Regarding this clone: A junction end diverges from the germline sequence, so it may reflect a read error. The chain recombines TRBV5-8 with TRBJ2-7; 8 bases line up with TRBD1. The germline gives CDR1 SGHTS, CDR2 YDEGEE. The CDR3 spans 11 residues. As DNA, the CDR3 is TGTGCCAGCAGCCCGGGGACAGGAACCTCCTTC. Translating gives CASSPGTGTSF.

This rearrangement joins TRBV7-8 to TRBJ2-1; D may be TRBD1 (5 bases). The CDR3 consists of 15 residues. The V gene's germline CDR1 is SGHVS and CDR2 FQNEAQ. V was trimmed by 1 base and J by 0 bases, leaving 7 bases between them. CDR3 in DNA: TGTGCCAGCAGCTTAGAGGGGTCCTCCTACAATGAGCAGTTCTTC. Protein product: CASSLEGSSYNEQFF.

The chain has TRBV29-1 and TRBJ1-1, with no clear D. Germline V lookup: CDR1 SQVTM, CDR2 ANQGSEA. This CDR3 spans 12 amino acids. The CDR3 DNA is TGCAGTTCTGGCGGGTTGAACACTGAAGCTTTCTTT. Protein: CSSGGLNTEAFF. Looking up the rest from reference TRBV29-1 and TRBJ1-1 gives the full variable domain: SAVISQKPSRDICQRGTSLTIQCQVDSQVTMMFWYRQQPGQSLTLIATANQGSEATYESGFVIDKFPISRPNLTFSTLTVSNMSPEDSSIYLCSSGGLNTEAFFGQGTRLTVV.